This entry lists 29 T cell receptor beta chains sequenced from one sample in a study of neoadjuvant anti-PD-1 for oral cavity cancer. The assay was immunoSEQ multiplex PCR, and TCRdb's table has in-frame clones only and misses some. The table records about 6,600 clones, roughly 45% of them present only once. The material was tumor tissue, obtained before nivolumab (anti-PD-1) treatment. The receptors derive from a person between 35 and 79 years old with oral cavity squamous cell carcinoma.

This chain uses TRBV29-1 with TRBJ1-1; 8 bases agree with TRBD1. The CDR3 loop spans 13 amino acids. Trimming cost V 6 bases and J 1 base; bases outside gene matches: 4. Germline-derived CDR1 and CDR2 are SQVTM and ANQGSEA. The DNA of the CDR3 is TGCAGCGTGCCCGGGACAGGGAACACTGAAGCTTTCTTT. This sequence encodes CSVPGTGNTEAFF.

This clone appeared a few times. The V call is TRBV10-2, the J call TRBJ1-5, with unresolved D. Germline CDR1 reads WSHSY; CDR2 reads SAAADI. V dropped 0 bases and J dropped 5 bases, with 8 bases sitting between them. This CDR3 is 14 amino acids long. CDR3 protein: CASSESGRYQPQHF. In DNA form, the CDR3 reads TGCGCCAGCAGTGAGTCAGGGAGATATCAGCCCCAGCATTTT.

Judged by abundance, this clone is medium-sized. The V call is TRBV19, the J call TRBJ1-4; TRBD1 matches 9 bases. V shed 3 bases, J shed 8 bases, and the junction held 4 bases outside the gene matches. From germline, CDR1 is LNHDA and CDR2 SQIVND (reference sequence). This CDR3 has 14 amino acids. Here the CDR3 reads CASSIADRGEKLFF. In DNA form, the CDR3 reads TGTGCCAGTAGTATCGCGGACAGGGGCGAAAAACTGTTTTTT. Drawing the rest from reference TRBV19 and TRBJ1-4, the complete variable domain is DGGITQSPKYLFRKEGQNVTLSCEQNLNHDAMYWYRQDPGQGLRLIYYSQIVNDFQKGDIAEGYSVSREKKESFPLTVTSAQKNPTAFYLCASSIADRGEKLFFGSGTQLSVL.

The gene calls are TRBV5-1 and TRBJ2-3, with TRBD2 identical over 8 bases. The CDR3 loop spans 15 amino acids. The ends lost 4 bases at V and 6 bases at J; junction bases unmatched: 10. CDR1 SGHRS and CDR2 YFSETQ come from the germline V gene. This CDR3 is CASSRGTSQPDTQYF. The CDR3 nucleotides are TGCGCCAGCAGCAGGGGGACTAGTCAACCCGATACGCAGTATTTT.

This sequence joins TRBV30 and TRBJ1-1; D is possibly TRBD1 (6 bases). The V gene's germline CDR1 is GTSNPN and CDR2 SVGIG (reference sequence). V was cut by 7 bases and J by 5 bases, with 14 bases left in between. The CDR3 has 12 residues. CDR3 in DNA: TGTGCCTACCAGCCCAGGGGAACTGAAGCTTTCTTT. This gives the protein CAYQPRGTEAFF.

This clone was detected a few times. CDR3 amino acids: CAINQQGDTEAFF. DNA for the CDR3: TGTGCCATCAACCAACAGGGGGACACTGAAGCTTTCTTT. V and J are TRBV10-3 and TRBJ1-1; TRBD1 matches 8 bases. The CDR3 runs 13 residues. With V trimmed by 7 bases and J by 3 bases, 4 bases remained unmatched. CDR1 is ENHRY and CDR2 is SYGVKD in the germline V gene.

This clone was seen a few times. The chain employs TRBV4-1 and TRBJ1-1; D perhaps matches TRBD1 (5 bases). The ends were cut back, 5 bases at V and 4 bases at J, with 11 bases in the middle. Germline lookup yields CDR1 MGHRA and CDR2 YSYEKL. The CDR3 runs to 13 residues. This chain's CDR3 is CASSGGRGTEAFF. CDR3 DNA sequence: TGCGCCAGCAGCGGAGGGAGGGGCACTGAAGCTTTCTTT.

CDR3 sequence: CASSEQGAQEKLFF. Here the CDR3 DNA reads TGTGCCAGCAGTGAACAGGGGGCACAAGAAAAACTGTTTTTT. This sequence joins TRBV28 and TRBJ1-4; 9 bases agree with TRBD1. CDR1 is MDHEN, CDR2 SYDVKM, per germline. The CDR3 is 14 residues long. V gave up 5 bases and J gave up 8 bases; unmatched junction bases: 6.

The chain's CDR3 is CASSLVSYSWGASSYNEQFF. The CDR3 DNA is TGTGCCAGCAGCTTAGTCTCGTATAGTTGGGGCGCAAGCTCCTACAATGAGCAGTTCTTC. The rearrangement links TRBV7-8 to TRBJ2-1, with D tentatively TRBD1 (5 bases). The CDR3 is 20 residues long. Germline V gene data show CDR1 as SGHVS and CDR2 as FQNEAQ. Trimming removed 1 base from V and 0 bases from J, with 22 bases in between.

This clone was seen a handful of times. CDR3 in amino acids: CASSLRFMNTEAFF. CDR3 nucleotide sequence: TGTGCCAGCAGCTTGCGCTTCATGAACACTGAAGCTTTCTTT. The chain has TRBV7-2 and TRBJ1-1; no reliable D call. The CDR3 extends over 14 amino acids. Germline assignment: CDR1 SGHTA and CDR2 FQGNSA. The ends were cut back, 3 bases at V and 0 bases at J, with 8 bases in the middle.

This chain connects TRBV5-4 to TRBJ2-5; D unclear. This CDR3 comprises 14 residues. Germline lookup yields CDR1 SGHNT and CDR2 YYREEE (reference sequence). V was pared by 4 bases and J by 5 bases, with 15 bases between. The CDR3 is CASSPEGGWETQYF. The CDR3 DNA is TGTGCCAGCAGCCCCGAAGGCGGTTGGGAGACCCAGTACTTC.

The V call is TRBV4-2, the J call TRBJ2-1; 8 nucleotides match TRBD2. This CDR3 spans 16 amino acids. The J segment lost 7 bases and the V segment lost 5 bases, leaving 13 bases of the junction unmatched. Germline V gene data show CDR1 as LGHNA and CDR2 as YNFKEQ. CDR3 DNA: TGTGCCAGCAGCTTAGGAGGCGGGGGGCCCTTGAATGAGCAGTTCTTC. Translation gives CASSLGGGGPLNEQFF.

This rearrangement joins TRBV7-9 to TRBJ1-3; weak D call: TRBD1 (6 bases). The CDR3 consists of 13 residues. In germline, CDR1 is SEHNR, CDR2 FQNEAQ (reference sequence). V gave up 8 bases and J gave up 2 bases, with 10 bases separating them. The chain's CDR3 is CASWAGAGNTIYF. In DNA form, the CDR3 reads TGTGCCAGCTGGGCAGGGGCTGGAAACACCATATATTTT.

This rearrangement joins TRBV10-2 to TRBJ2-7; 16 nucleotides line up with TRBD2. The germline gives CDR1 WSHSY, CDR2 SAAADI. CDR3 size: 18 residues. Trimming at V came to 6 bases and at J to 1 base, leaving 9 bases not matched to a gene. CDR3 DNA: TGCGCCAGCAGGCCGGGACTAGCGGGGGGGAAAGTTTCCTACGAGCAGTACTTC. Protein: CASRPGLAGGKVSYEQYF.

The V and J genes are TRBV6-1 and TRBJ2-1, with TRBD2 as a possible D gene (6 bases). The CDR3 extends over 16 amino acids. CDR1 and CDR2 from the germline V gene are MNHNS and SASEGT. With 1 base removed from V and 4 bases from J, the gap between germline ends came to 14 bases. CDR3 nucleotide sequence: TGTGCCAGCAGTGAAGTAGTACGGGGGAGATACAATGAGCAGTTCTTC. Translating it yields CASSEVVRGRYNEQFF.

The V call is TRBV9, the J call TRBJ2-1; possibly TRBD2 for D (6 bases). Trimming left V 5 bases short and J 0 bases short, with 15 bases between. CDR1 is SGDLS, CDR2 YYNGEE, per germline. The CDR3 contains 16 residues. The CDR3 sequence is CASSTSLASSYNEQFF. CDR3 DNA sequence: TGTGCCAGCAGTACCTCTCTAGCGAGCTCCTACAATGAGCAGTTCTTC.

The V gene is TRBV5-4, the J gene TRBJ2-7; maybe TRBD1 (6 bases). V dropped 2 bases and J dropped 2 bases, with 14 bases sitting between them. Germline V gene lookup returns CDR1 SGHNT and CDR2 YYREEE (reference sequence). This CDR3 spans 15 amino acids. The CDR3 loop is CASSLGRTATYEQYF. CDR3 DNA: TGTGCCAGCAGCTTAGGGCGGACAGCAACCTACGAGCAGTACTTC.

In its sample, this clone was seen a few times. The V gene is TRBV5-1, the J gene TRBJ2-5, with TRBD2 matching over 9 bases. Germline V gene lookup returns CDR1 SGHRS and CDR2 YFSETQ. The ends lost 4 bases at V and 5 bases at J; junction bases unmatched: 12. CDR3 length: 16 amino acids. The CDR3 DNA reads TGCGCCAGCAGCCCGGCGGTGGTAGCGGGGGTGGAGACCCAGTACTTC. This sequence encodes CASSPAVVAGVETQYF.

The chain recombines TRBV11-2 with TRBJ2-7; D perhaps matches TRBD1 (6 bases). The germline V and J ends were trimmed by 0 bases and 4 bases, with 13 bases remaining between them. Germline V gene data show CDR1 as SGHAT and CDR2 as FQNNGV. The CDR3 is 15 residues long. The CDR3 loop reads CASSLDFTGRYEQYF. The CDR3 nucleotides read TGTGCCAGCAGCTTAGATTTTACAGGGCGGTACGAGCAGTACTTC.

The chain links TRBV25-1 to TRBJ2-2; 9 nucleotides align to TRBD1. The germline CDR1 and CDR2 sequences are MGHDK and SYGVNS. The CDR3 loop spans 14 amino acids. V was pared by 8 bases and J by 7 bases, with 8 bases of the junction left unmatched. The CDR3 is CASADRGKGGELFF. The CDR3 coding sequence is TGTGCCAGCGCCGACAGGGGGAAGGGCGGGGAGCTGTTTTTT.

This clone showed up just a few times. The chain carries TRBV30 and TRBJ1-6; a weak D match, TRBD1 (6 bases). From germline, CDR1 is GTSNPN and CDR2 SVGIG (reference sequence). The germline V and J ends were trimmed by 1 base and 7 bases, with 14 bases remaining between them. This CDR3 has 15 residues. CDR3 in DNA: TGTGCCTGGAGTGCGGACAGCCCGAGCAATTCACCCCTCCACTTT. Residues: CAWSADSPSNSPLHF.

The chain couples TRBV7-9 to TRBJ2-7, with D maybe TRBD1 (5 bases). The CDR3 runs 15 residues. Between the trimmed V and J ends, which lost 5 bases and 1 base, there was a span of 15 bases. The germline V gene has CDR1 SEHNR and CDR2 FQNEAQ (reference sequence). CDR3 residues: CASSARTRPSYEQYF. CDR3 coding DNA: TGTGCCAGCAGCGCTCGGACAAGACCTTCCTACGAGCAGTACTTC.

V is TRBV28 and J is TRBJ1-5; no clear D. The CDR3 has 15 residues. The germline V and J ends were trimmed by 3 bases and 0 bases, with 9 bases remaining between them. Germline CDR1 MDHEN, CDR2 SYDVKM. CDR3 in amino acids: CASSFLPGSNQPQHF. In DNA form, the CDR3 reads TGTGCCAGCAGTTTTCTCCCGGGTAGCAATCAGCCCCAGCATTTT. Variable domain in full (rest from reference TRBV28 and TRBJ1-5): DVKVTQSSRYLVKRTGEKVFLECVQDMDHENMFWYRQDPGLGLRLIYFSYDVKMKEKGDIPEGYSVSREKKERFSLILESASTNQTSMYLCASSFLPGSNQPQHFGDGTRLSIL.

The V and J genes are TRBV14 and TRBJ2-7, with D hard to call. V dropped 1 base and J dropped 4 bases, with 8 bases sitting between them. CDR3 size: 13 residues. CDR1 SGHDN and CDR2 FVKESK come from the germline V gene. CDR3 nucleotide sequence: TGTGCCAGCAGCCAAGTGTCCAGTTACGAGCAGTACTTC. Its translation: CASSQVSSYEQYF.

V and J are TRBV18 and TRBJ2-6; no reliable D call. Germline CDR1 KGHSH, CDR2 LQKENI. V lost 6 bases and J 4 bases, leaving 7 bases between the germline ends. The CDR3 length is 13 residues. CDR3 sequence (DNA): TGTGCCAGCTCCTCCCCCGGGGCCAACGTCCTGACTTTC. Encoded protein: CASSSPGANVLTF.

A word on this clone: At one of its ends the junction is not consistent with the germline gene, which may arise from a read error. The chain employs TRBV6-5 and TRBJ2-7; the D gene is possibly TRBD2 (5 bases). Germline CDR1 reads MNHEY; CDR2 reads SVGAGI. This CDR3 region has 15 residues. The CDR3 DNA reads TGTGCCAGCAGCTACTCGGCGGGCGGCTCCTACGAGCAGTACTTC. This encodes CASSYSAGGSYEQYF.

This CDR3 reads CASSQVTSNSEAFF. The CDR3 nucleotides read TGCGCCAGCAGCCAAGTCACATCCAATTCTGAAGCTTTCTTT. V gene TRBV4-3 combines with J gene TRBJ1-1; D unresolved. Trimming shortened V by 1 base and J by 6 bases, and 12 bases separated the two germline ends. The CDR3 runs to 14 residues. Germline V gene data show CDR1 as LGHNA and CDR2 as YSLEER.

This clone was detected only a few times. The chain links TRBV7-2 to TRBJ2-1; 7 nucleotides line up with TRBD2. V shed 0 bases and J 0 bases; nucleotides not matched to a gene: 8. The CDR3 runs to 18 residues. Germline lookup yields CDR1 SGHTA and CDR2 FQGNSA. The CDR3 bases are TGTGCCAGCAGCTTAGCAAGAAGAGGACTAGGCTCCTACAATGAGCAGTTCTTC. It encodes CASSLARRGLGSYNEQFF.

By share, this clone ranks as medium-sized. This chain links TRBV27 with TRBJ2-5; 9 bases fit TRBD2. Trimming cost V 6 bases and J 4 bases; bases outside gene matches: 9. Germline lookup yields CDR1 MNHEY and CDR2 SMNVEV (reference sequence). This CDR3 comprises 15 residues. The CDR3 here is CASSSLRGGRETQYF. In DNA form, the CDR3 reads TGTGCCAGCAGCTCGCTGCGGGGGGGCCGAGAGACCCAGTACTTC.